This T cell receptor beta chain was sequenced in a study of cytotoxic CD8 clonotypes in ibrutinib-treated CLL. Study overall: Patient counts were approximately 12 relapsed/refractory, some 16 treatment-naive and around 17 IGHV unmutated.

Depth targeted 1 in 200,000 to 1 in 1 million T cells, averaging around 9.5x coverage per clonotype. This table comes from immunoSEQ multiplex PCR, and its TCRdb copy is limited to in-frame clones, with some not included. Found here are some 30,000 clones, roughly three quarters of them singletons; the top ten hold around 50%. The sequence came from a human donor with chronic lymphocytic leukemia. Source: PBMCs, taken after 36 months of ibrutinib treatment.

The CDR3 reads CASSQELSWAYEQYF. The CDR3 coding sequence is TGCGCCAGCAGCCAAGAATTGAGTTGGGCTTACGAGCAGTACTTC. The chain uses TRBV4-1 and TRBJ2-7; no clear D gene. Per germline, CDR1 MGHRA and CDR2 YSYEKL. The V and J ends lost 0 bases and 4 bases respectively, with 13 bases between them. The CDR3 is 15 amino acids.